This TCR beta chain was recovered during a study of cytomegalovirus exposure and HLA in healthy donors. For the study at large: A preliminary data release comprised 80 million to 95 million unique TCRs obtained from HLA-typed donors.

The J segment lost 3 bases and the V segment lost 6 bases, leaving 11 bases of the junction unmatched. The CDR3 is 15 amino acids. Germline lookup yields CDR1 MRHNA and CDR2 SNTAGT. The study ran its PCR with 60 Vbeta and 13 Jbeta primers. The protocol was immunoSEQ multiplex PCR, while the TCRdb copy is restricted to in-frame clones and leaves out a portion. The sample holds about 87,000 clones; less than 80% are singletons and the top ten take about 20%. Study results and limitations: Based on reports, TCR beta sequences accurately predicted HLA-A and HLA-B alleles for most subjects.

Comment on this clone: Antigen: not known.

This chain links TRBV6-4 with TRBJ2-7, with TRBD1 identical over 7 bases. The clonotype was recovered from a man aged 25-40 years in good health and CMV-seropositive. Sequenced material: PBMCs. For the CDR3, the DNA is TGTGCCAGCAGCACACTTCGGGACAGAGACTACGAGCAGTACTTC. It encodes CASSTLRDRDYEQYF.